The TCR beta chain under discussion was sequenced for a study of shared clonotypes between healthy human individuals. This clone was seen only once. What it binds is not known. An assay was performed, and its level was deep. The sorted-subset replicate PCRs were given 200 ng DNA, which is 30,000 or so T cell genomes. Data came from immunoSEQ multiplex PCR; TCRdb stores just in-frame clones and leaves some out. Of nearly 2 million clones in the sample, approximately 95% are singletons; the top ten hold roughly 1.2%. The V gene's germline CDR1 is SEHNR and CDR2 FQNEAQ (reference sequence). The CDR3 loop spans 15 amino acids. V lost 1 base and J 7 bases, leaving 13 bases between the germline ends. Selected positively for CCR7 and CD45RO-negative, naive CD8 cells excluded terminally differentiated effector memory CD45RA+ cells. Study results and limitations: Only a few donors were included, so the genetic and exposure-history diversity represented was limited. Relative to their counterparts shared across all four donors, non-shared clonotypes exhibited diminished generation probabilities.

Material: naive CD8+ T cells sorted from blood. This TCR came from a young man in good health. This sequence joins TRBV7-9 and TRBJ2-2; tentative D call: TRBD1 (6 bases). The chain's CDR3 is CASSLEQGLVGELFF. In DNA form, the CDR3 reads TGTGCCAGCAGCTTAGAACAGGGATTAGTCGGGGAGCTGTTTTTT.